One and the same sample provided the 18 T cell receptor beta chains below, sequenced in a study of T cells after yellow fever vaccination. MiXCR was run by TCRdb on the 5' RACE reads, yielding one entry per CDR3 protein. The table lists hundreds of thousands of distinct CDR3 sequences, under 20% of them singletons. The sequences come from PBMCs, collected before the yellow fever booster vaccination. All receptors derive from a man between 18 and 29 years old who received the YFV17D yellow fever vaccine.

The chain carries TRBV19 and TRBJ2-5, with 7 bases aligning to TRBD1. J was trimmed by 7 bases and V by 2 bases; bases with no gene match: 13. Looked up from germline, CDR1 is LNHDA and CDR2 is SQIVND (reference sequence). CDR3 size: 16 residues. In DNA, the CDR3 is TGTGCCAGTAGTATATATAGAGGTTCCTACAGGGGGACCCAGTACTTC. Its protein is CASSIYRGSYRGTQYF.

V is TRBV20-1 and J is TRBJ2-3; the D gene could be TRBD1 or TRBD2 (6 bases each). The CDR3 is 15 residues long. Per the germline V gene, CDR1 is DFQATT and CDR2 is SNEGSKA (reference sequence). Trimming removed 5 bases from V and 1 base from J, with 16 bases in between. In DNA, the CDR3 is TGCAGTGCTGGACCTTCGGGGGCCGGCACAGATACGCAGTATTTT. It translates to CSAGPSGAGTDTQYF.

This clonotype was seen a few times. The genes are TRBV6-5 and TRBJ1-1; TRBD1 agrees at 10 bases. Germline CDR1 is MNHEY and CDR2 is SVGAGI. Germline trimming cut 2 bases from V and 4 bases from J; bases unmatched to any gene: 1. The CDR3 sequence is 14 residues long. The CDR3 sequence is CASSYGTGATEAFF. CDR3 nucleotides: TGTGCCAGCAGTTACGGGACAGGGGCCACTGAAGCTTTCTTT.

This clonotype has only a few counts. This rearrangement joins TRBV6-5 to TRBJ1-5; no clear D. Germline CDR1 and CDR2: MNHEY and SVGAGI. This CDR3 is built from 15 residues. The V and J ends lost 1 base and 0 bases respectively, with 7 bases between them. The CDR3 DNA is TGTGCCAGCAGTTACTATCCTGGTAGCAATCAGCCCCAGCATTTT. Translation: CASSYYPGSNQPQHF.

This clonotype was seen more than once but under ten times. The chain joins TRBV5-1 to TRBJ2-5; TRBD1 or TRBD2 may be the D gene (6 bases each). Trimming removed 4 bases at V and 7 bases at J, with 14 bases between. The CDR3 is 13 residues long. Germline V lookup: CDR1 SGHRS, CDR2 YFSETQ. This chain's CDR3 is CASSVGGQGTQYF. The CDR3 DNA reads TGCGCCAGCAGCGTCGGGGGCCAGGGGACCCAGTACTTC.

This chain links TRBV7-2 with TRBJ2-3; D gene ambiguous. The CDR3 totals 13 residues. CDR1 is SGHTA and CDR2 is FQGNSA in the germline V gene. V was cut by 2 bases and J by 5 bases, with 8 bases left in between. As DNA, the CDR3 is TGTGCCAGCAGCTTACCCAACGGAGATACGCAGTATTTT. Its translation: CASSLPNGDTQYF.

The V and J genes are TRBV2 and TRBJ2-7; D remains unclear. The germline CDR1 and CDR2 sequences are SNHLY and FYNNEI. Trimming removed 7 bases at V and 4 bases at J, with 14 bases between. The CDR3 loop spans 13 amino acids. The CDR3 is CASKQSLMYEQYF. For the CDR3, the DNA is TGTGCCAGCAAACAGAGCCTTATGTACGAGCAGTACTTC.

This clonotype was recorded a few times. The chain employs TRBV6-5 and TRBJ1-1; D is possibly TRBD1 (6 bases). V was pared by 0 bases and J by 3 bases, with 11 bases between. The germline V gene has CDR1 MNHEY and CDR2 SVGAGI. This CDR3 is built from 15 residues. The CDR3, as DNA: TGTGCCAGCAGTTACTCGCCAGGGGAGGACACTGAAGCTTTCTTT. Its translation is CASSYSPGEDTEAFF.

The chain is built from TRBV12-5 and TRBJ2-3; D is undetermined. The CDR3 is 14 amino acids. V was cut by 2 bases and J by 6 bases, with 12 bases left in between. In germline, CDR1 is LGHNT, CDR2 FRNRAP. CDR3 in DNA: TGTGCTAGTGGTTTGCCTTCCGGAGCTGATACGCAGTATTTT. Translation: CASGLPSGADTQYF. Looking up the rest from reference TRBV12-5 and TRBJ2-3 gives the full variable domain: DARVTQTPRHKVTEMGQEVTMRCQPILGHNTVFWYRQTMMQGLELLAYFRNRAPLDDSGMPKDRFSAEMPDATLATLKIQPSEPRDSAVYFCASGLPSGADTQYFGPGTRLTVL.

This clonotype was seen more than once but under ten times. The chain carries TRBV4-1 and TRBJ1-2; D uncertain. The V end lost 1 base, the J end lost 8 bases, and 23 bases lay between the germline ends. This CDR3 is built from 17 residues. The germline gives CDR1 MGHRA, CDR2 YSYEKL. CDR3 region: CASSQGPASIHSGGYTF. The CDR3 nucleotides are TGCGCCAGCAGCCAAGGGCCAGCCTCGATCCATTCGGGCGGCTACACCTTC.

Details on this clonotype: This sequence may be a read error, since a much larger clone differs from it by one base. The chain uses TRBV6-1 and TRBJ2-1; 14 bases line up with TRBD2. The germline gives CDR1 MNHNS, CDR2 SASEGT. The CDR3 spans 14 residues. CDR3 residues: CALGLAGGYNEPFF. DNA for the CDR3: TGTGCCTTAGGACTAGCGGGGGGTTACAATGAGCCGTTCTTC.

This rearrangement joins TRBV7-3 to TRBJ2-6; D is unclear. The germline V gene encodes CDR1 SGHTA and CDR2 FQGTGA. The V and J ends lost 1 base and 0 bases respectively, with 10 bases between them. The CDR3 runs 17 residues. The CDR3, as DNA: TGTGCCAGCAGCTTAAATTCCCTAAGCTCTGGGGCCAACGTCCTGACTTTC. Residues: CASSLNSLSSGANVLTF.

This chain connects TRBV5-1 to TRBJ1-1, with D maybe TRBD1 (6 bases). V dropped 6 bases and J dropped 5 bases, with 23 bases sitting between them. The V gene's germline CDR1 is SGHRS and CDR2 YFSETQ. This CDR3 spans 16 amino acids. CDR3 DNA sequence: TGCGCCAGCACCTCCTCGCAAGGGGGATGGGTAACTGAAGCTTTCTTT. Translation gives CASTSSQGGWVTEAFF.

This clonotype was recorded a few times. The chain uses TRBV7-6 and TRBJ1-2; no firm D call. There are 14 residues in the CDR3. The V and J ends lost 5 bases and 3 bases respectively, with 13 bases between them. Germline CDR1 is SGHVS and CDR2 is FNYEAQ. CDR3 sequence (DNA): TGTGCCAGCAGCCCATCGGCGGGAGACTATGGCTACACCTTC. This codes for CASSPSAGDYGYTF.

This rearrangement joins TRBV24-1 to TRBJ2-1, with D unresolved. The V and J ends lost 6 bases and 7 bases respectively, with 3 bases between them. Germline values: CDR1 KGHDR, CDR2 SFDVKD. This CDR3 has 10 residues. The CDR3 reads CATSLNEQFF. CDR3 bases: TGTGCCACCAGTCTAAATGAGCAGTTCTTC.

The chain uses TRBV10-3 and TRBJ2-7; no clear D. Germline loops: CDR1 ENHRY, CDR2 SYGVKD. Trimming removed 5 bases at V and 0 bases at J, with 8 bases between. The CDR3 runs 13 residues. Written as DNA, the CDR3 is TGTGCCATCAGTCGAGAAGACTCCTACGAGCAGTACGTC. Its translation is CAISREDSYEQYV.

The chain joins TRBV4-2 to TRBJ2-7; unclear D gene. Trimming took off 3 bases at V and 3 bases at J, with 12 bases between the two ends. Per germline, CDR1 LGHNA and CDR2 YNFKEQ. The CDR3 is 14 residues long. The CDR3: CASSQDRFIYEQYF. Written as DNA, the CDR3 is TGTGCCAGCAGCCAGGACCGCTTTATCTACGAGCAGTACTTC.

This clonotype was counted between two and nine times. The rearrangement uses TRBV24-1 and TRBJ1-2, with D maybe TRBD1 (5 bases). In germline, CDR1 is KGHDR, CDR2 SFDVKD. V was pared by 4 bases and J by 5 bases, with 13 bases between. The CDR3 contains 14 residues. The CDR3 is CATSDRDGPYGYTF. CDR3 DNA sequence: TGTGCCACCAGTGACCGGGACGGGCCTTATGGCTACACCTTC.